Given below is one T cell receptor (beta chain) in context. Its matching antigen is unknown. The sample is drawn from a study of monozygotic twins with inflammatory bowel disease. After re-calling the 5' RACE reads, TCRdb lists one entry per CDR3 protein, DNA absent. The sample data list about 210,000 distinct CDR3 sequences. Total RNA was isolated from whole blood without T cell sorting. Study-level results: Relative to healthy twins, IBD patients had fewer clonotypes in common with others, a gap that was especially apparent with disease activity. Diversity of TCRbeta measured by inverse Simpson was lower in IBD patients than in healthy co-twins.

This TCR was recovered from a human donor with ulcerative colitis or Crohn's disease, or a healthy co-twin of an affected twin (not recorded which). Sequenced sample: blood.

The CDR3 protein is CASSPRLESAYEQYF. The J gene is TRBJ2-7, the V gene TRBV3-1; as DNA is missing, the TRBD2 call by TCRdb cannot be tested. CDR1 LGHDT and CDR2 YNNKEL come from the germline V gene (reference sequence). The CDR3 runs 15 residues.